These T cell receptor beta chains were read from a single sample in a study of blood T cell repertoires in COVID-19. Profiling relied on immunoSEQ multiplex PCR, and the TCRdb table lists in-frame clones only, not all of them. The repertoire holds about 140,000 clones, with around 80% as singletons. Sample: peripheral blood. Receptors were obtained from a man in his forties or fifties with acute or convalescent COVID-19. Both conserved end residues are part of each CDR3. A D gene is named only where the DNA matches it firmly. Some rows have no size entry. The others give once, few or many, or a class for an expanded clone.

CDR3	DNA	V	J	D	size
CATSTALRGKANYGYTF	TGTGCCACCAGCACTGCCCTGAGAGGGAAAGCTAACTATGGCTACACCTTC	TRBV24-1	TRBJ1-2	-	-
CASSPTDSSYNEQFF	TGTGCCAGCAGCCCGACAGACAGCTCCTACAATGAGCAGTTCTTC	TRBV6-5	TRBJ2-1	-	-
CASSFSSTGTEAFF	TGCGCCAGCAGCTTTTCTTCTACAGGCACTGAAGCTTTCTTT	TRBV5-1	TRBJ1-1	-	-
CASSPPVGGHEQYF	TGTGCCAGCAGCCCGCCCGTCGGGGGACACGAGCAGTACTTC	TRBV7-9	TRBJ2-7	-	-
CASSGGQSQGAKNIQYF	TGTGCCAGCAGTGGAGGACAGTCACAGGGAGCCAAAAACATTCAGTACTTC	TRBV2	TRBJ2-4	-	once
CASSVAGVGANVLTF	TGTGCCAGCAGCGTAGCGGGGGTAGGGGCCAACGTCCTGACTTTC	TRBV9	TRBJ2-6	-	once
CASTEGDSTYYEQYF	TGTGCCAGCACTGAAGGGGACTCTACATACTACGAGCAGTACTTC	TRBV6-1	TRBJ2-7	-	-
CASSVGPQGTGELFF	TGTGCCAGCAGCGTAGGCCCACAGGGCACCGGGGAGCTGTTTTTT	TRBV9	TRBJ2-2	-	-
CASSLPGLGGDTQYF	TGCGCCAGCAGCTTGCCGGGACTAGGAGGAGATACGCAGTATTTT	TRBV5-1	TRBJ2-3	TRBD2	-
CATSRDFQGIYGYTF	TGTGCCACCAGCAGAGACTTTCAGGGAATCTATGGCTACACCTTC	TRBV15	TRBJ1-2	-	once
CASSLSGQVNYGYTF	TGCGCCAGCAGCCTGTCGGGACAGGTTAACTATGGCTACACCTTC	TRBV4-1	TRBJ1-2	TRBD1	-
CASSESPYGLNYGYTF	TGTGCCAGCAGTGAGAGTCCGTACGGACTCAACTATGGCTACACCTTC	TRBV2	TRBJ1-2	-	-
CASSEQGSRSNQPQHF	TGTGCCAGCAGTGAGCAGGGGAGTCGGAGCAATCAGCCCCAGCATTTT	TRBV2	TRBJ1-5	-	-
CASSITSDRGDEQFF	TGTGCCAGCAGCATAACATCGGACAGGGGCGATGAGCAGTTCTTC	TRBV11-3	TRBJ2-1	TRBD1	-
CAIKGVAGELFF	TGTGCCATCAAGGGGGTTGCCGGGGAGCTGTTTTTT	TRBV28	TRBJ2-2	-	-
CASTKTGILTTEQYF	TGTGCCAGCACTAAAACCGGGATCTTAACAACCGAGCAGTACTTC	TRBV2	TRBJ2-7	-	once
CAWSVLGSPYNEQFF	TGTGCCTGGAGTGTACTAGGTTCGCCCTACAATGAGCAGTTCTTC	TRBV30	TRBJ2-1	-	-
CASSPGRGLLYQETQYF	TGTGCCAGCAGCCCCGGCAGGGGGCTCCTCTACCAAGAGACCCAGTACTTC	TRBV7-3	TRBJ2-5	TRBD1	-
CASSLDILTDTQYF	TGCGCCAGCAGCTTGGACATTCTTACAGATACGCAGTATTTT	TRBV5-1	TRBJ2-3	-	-
CASSTSPGTGGTEAFF	TGTGCCAGCAGTACCAGTCCCGGGACAGGAGGTACTGAAGCTTTCTTT	TRBV6-6	TRBJ1-1	TRBD1	-
CASSASGMSTDTQYF	TGTGCCAGCAGTGCATCGGGAATGAGCACAGATACGCAGTATTTT	TRBV2	TRBJ2-3	-	-
CASSGQGAEAFF	TGTGCCAGCAGTGGACAGGGGGCTGAAGCTTTCTTT	TRBV2	TRBJ1-1	TRBD1	-
CASRDRGRTETQYF	TGTGCCAGCAGGGACAGGGGGCGCACAGAGACCCAGTACTTC	TRBV5-6	TRBJ2-5	TRBD1	-
CASRGLGTGVETQYF	TGTGCCAGCAGGGGCCTCGGGACAGGGGTAGAGACCCAGTACTTC	TRBV28	TRBJ2-5	TRBD1	-
CASRSENFYGYTF	TGCGCCAGCAGGTCCGAGAATTTCTATGGCTACACCTTC	TRBV5-1	TRBJ1-2	-	-
CASSQETGATNEKLFF	TGCGCCAGCAGCCAAGAAACAGGGGCAACTAATGAAAAACTGTTTTTT	TRBV4-1	TRBJ1-4	TRBD1	-
CASGVAGGGDTQYF	TGTGCCAGCGGGGTAGCGGGAGGAGGAGATACGCAGTATTTT	TRBV2	TRBJ2-3	TRBD2	-
CASGRGEAFF	TGTGCCAGCGGCCGGGGGGAAGCTTTCTTT	TRBV2	TRBJ1-1	-	-
CASSSGQRNTGELFF	TGTGCCAGCAGCTCGGGACAGAGGAACACCGGGGAGCTGTTTTTT	TRBV9	TRBJ2-2	TRBD1	-
CASSPAGALGEKLFF	TGCGCCAGCAGCCCGGCTGGGGCTCTGGGGGAAAAACTGTTTTTT	TRBV5-1	TRBJ1-4	-	-
CASSQAGEGTEAFF	TGTGCCAGCAGCCAAGCAGGGGAAGGCACTGAAGCTTTCTTT	TRBV3-1/TRBV3-2	TRBJ1-1	-	-
CASSQEGTGGEKLFF	TGCGCCAGCAGCCAAGAGGGGACAGGAGGTGAAAAACTGTTTTTT	TRBV4-1	TRBJ1-4	TRBD1	-
CASRPDRGVNTIYF	TGTGCCAGCAGGCCGGACAGGGGAGTAAACACCATATATTTT	TRBV5-4	TRBJ1-3	TRBD1	-
CASSERGRNYGYTF	TGCGCCAGCAGCGAGAGGGGCCGAAACTATGGCTACACCTTC	TRBV10-2	TRBJ1-2	-	-
CAISESGSVGGYTF	TGTGCCATCAGTGAGTCCGGAAGCGTTGGGGGCTACACCTTC	TRBV10-3	TRBJ1-2	-	-
CASSEGYPSGTVNYGYTF	TGTGCCAGCAGTGAAGGGTACCCCTCCGGGACAGTTAACTATGGCTACACCTTC	TRBV2	TRBJ1-2	TRBD1	-
CASSQLATNEKLFF	TGCGCCAGCTCCCAACTAGCAACTAATGAAAAACTGTTTTTT	TRBV5-1	TRBJ1-4	-	few
CARGSSSGANVLTF	TGTGCCAGGGGCAGCAGCTCTGGGGCCAACGTCCTGACTTTC	TRBV5-6	TRBJ2-6	-	once
CASSSRPQGLIGNTIYF	TGTGCCAGCAGCTCTAGACCACAGGGGTTGATCGGAAACACCATATATTTT	TRBV9	TRBJ1-3	TRBD1	-
CASSPRGSTGELFF	TGCGCCAGCAGCCCGAGGGGGAGCACCGGGGAGCTGTTTTTT	TRBV5-1	TRBJ2-2	-	few
CASSLSVDSLLTGAEAFF	TGTGCCAGCAGTTTATCGGTAGACAGTCTCCTTACGGGAGCTGAAGCTTTCTTT	TRBV27	TRBJ1-1	-	-